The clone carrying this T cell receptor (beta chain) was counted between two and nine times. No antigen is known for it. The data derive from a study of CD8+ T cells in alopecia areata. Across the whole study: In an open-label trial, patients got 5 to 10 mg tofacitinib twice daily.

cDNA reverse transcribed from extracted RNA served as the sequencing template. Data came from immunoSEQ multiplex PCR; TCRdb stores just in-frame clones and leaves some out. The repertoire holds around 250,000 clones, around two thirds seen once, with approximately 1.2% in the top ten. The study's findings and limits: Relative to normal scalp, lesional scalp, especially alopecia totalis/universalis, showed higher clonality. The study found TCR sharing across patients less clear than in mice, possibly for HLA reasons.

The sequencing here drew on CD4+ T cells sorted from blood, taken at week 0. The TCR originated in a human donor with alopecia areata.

CDR3 bases: TGTGCCAGCAGCGCTCCGGGACAGTTCTACGAGCAGTACTTC. Its translation is CASSAPGQFYEQYF. The chain joins TRBV9 to TRBJ2-7; 7 bases fit TRBD1. The CDR3 contains 14 residues. Germline V lookup: CDR1 SGDLS, CDR2 YYNGEE. J gave up 3 bases and V 3 bases, and 6 bases lay outside the gene matches.